These T cell receptor beta chains were read from a single sample in a study of T cell responses to AZD1222 COVID-19 vaccine. The repertoire was sequenced with immunoSEQ multiplex PCR; TCRdb's copy has only in-frame clones and lacks some. The sample records 120,000 or so clones, 85% to 90% being singletons. The sequenced sample was peripheral blood, obtained on day 0 of AZD1222 vaccination. All receptors derive from an adult in good health. Both conserved end residues are part of each CDR3. Each record gives: clone size, V gene, D gene, J gene, CDR3 protein, CDR3 DNA. D genes are given only for firm matches. Clone size is stated in some rows and not others, as once, few, many or a class when expanded.

clone size: .
V gene: TRBV9
D gene: TRBD2
J gene: TRBJ2-7
CDR3 protein: CASSVLPSGRRGGEQYF
CDR3 DNA: TGTGCCAGCAGCGTTTTGCCTAGCGGGAGAAGAGGTGGCGAGCAGTACTTC

clone size: .
V gene: TRBV30
D gene: .
J gene: TRBJ2-6
CDR3 protein: CAWSVSGANVLTF
CDR3 DNA: TGTGCCTGGAGTGTGTCTGGGGCCAACGTCCTGACTTTC

clone size: few
V gene: TRBV3-1/TRBV3-2
D gene: .
J gene: TRBJ2-1
CDR3 protein: CASSQVGLNNEQFF
CDR3 DNA: TGTGCCAGCAGCCAAGTGGGTTTGAACAATGAGCAGTTCTTC

clone size: few
V gene: TRBV7-2
D gene: .
J gene: TRBJ1-1
CDR3 protein: CASSLEGSSTEAFF
CDR3 DNA: TGTGCCAGCAGCTTAGAAGGGTCTAGCACTGAAGCTTTCTTT

clone size: .
V gene: TRBV10-3
D gene: .
J gene: TRBJ2-7
CDR3 protein: CAISESTGRLYEQYF
CDR3 DNA: TGTGCCATCAGTGAGTCTACGGGACGGCTCTACGAGCAGTACTTC

clone size: .
V gene: TRBV29-1
D gene: TRBD1
J gene: TRBJ1-3
CDR3 protein: CSVEQGAGNTIYF
CDR3 DNA: TGCAGCGTTGAACAGGGGGCTGGAAACACCATATATTTT

clone size: few
V gene: TRBV27
D gene: .
J gene: TRBJ2-1
CDR3 protein: CASSPNAGSDSYNEQFF
CDR3 DNA: TGTGCCAGCAGTCCTAATGCGGGGTCGGACTCCTACAATGAGCAGTTCTTC

clone size: once
V gene: TRBV12-3/TRBV12-4
D gene: TRBD1
J gene: TRBJ1-2
CDR3 protein: CASSNDRVYGYTF
CDR3 DNA: TGTGCCAGCAGCAACGACAGGGTCTATGGCTACACCTTC

clone size: .
V gene: TRBV9
D gene: .
J gene: TRBJ2-7
CDR3 protein: CASSVGTGTYEQYF
CDR3 DNA: TGTGCCAGCAGCGTAGGAACAGGAACCTACGAGCAGTACTTC

clone size: .
V gene: TRBV6-5
D gene: TRBD2
J gene: TRBJ2-3
CDR3 protein: CASSTGLAGPTQYF
CDR3 DNA: TGTGCCAGCAGTACGGGACTAGCGGGGCCGACGCAGTATTTT

clone size: few
V gene: TRBV7-9
D gene: .
J gene: TRBJ1-3
CDR3 protein: CASSLRGALRGNTIYF
CDR3 DNA: TGTGCCAGCAGCTTACGGGGGGCGCTTAGAGGAAACACCATATATTTT

clone size: .
V gene: TRBV12-3/TRBV12-4
D gene: .
J gene: TRBJ2-1
CDR3 protein: CASSPQNEQFF
CDR3 DNA: TGTGCCAGCAGTCCCCAGAATGAGCAGTTCTTC

clone size: .
V gene: TRBV11-1
D gene: .
J gene: TRBJ1-1
CDR3 protein: CASSLWGRNTEAFF
CDR3 DNA: TGTGCCAGCAGCTTATGGGGGAGGAACACTGAAGCTTTCTTT

clone size: .
V gene: TRBV19
D gene: .
J gene: TRBJ1-2
CDR3 protein: CASSSVGQPPRDYGYTF
CDR3 DNA: TGTGCCAGTAGTTCGGTAGGACAGCCCCCGCGGGACTATGGCTACACCTTC

clone size: .
V gene: TRBV15
D gene: .
J gene: TRBJ1-1
CDR3 protein: CATSRGLAAREAFF
CDR3 DNA: TGTGCCACCAGCAGAGGATTGGCCGCTCGTGAAGCTTTCTTT

clone size: .
V gene: TRBV18
D gene: TRBD2
J gene: TRBJ2-7
CDR3 protein: CASSPPVLAGGSEQYF
CDR3 DNA: TGTGCCAGCTCACCACCGGTTTTAGCGGGAGGTTCCGAGCAGTACTTC

clone size: .
V gene: TRBV4-1
D gene: TRBD2
J gene: TRBJ2-1
CDR3 protein: CASSQDLAGVYNEQFF
CDR3 DNA: TGCGCCAGCAGCCAAGACCTAGCGGGGGTCTACAATGAGCAGTTCTTC

clone size: .
V gene: TRBV18
D gene: .
J gene: TRBJ1-1
CDR3 protein: CASSPAVGSSNTEAFF
CDR3 DNA: TGTGCCAGCTCACCAGCCGTGGGCTCCTCGAACACTGAAGCTTTCTTT

clone size: .
V gene: TRBV10-1
D gene: .
J gene: TRBJ1-5
CDR3 protein: CASSESRGAGNQPQHF
CDR3 DNA: TGCGCCAGCAGTGAGTCGAGGGGCGCGGGCAATCAGCCCCAGCATTTT

clone size: .
V gene: TRBV5-6
D gene: .
J gene: TRBJ1-2
CDR3 protein: CASSLGGAGSTYGYTF
CDR3 DNA: TGTGCCAGCAGCTTGGGAGGAGCAGGGAGCACATATGGCTACACCTTC

clone size: .
V gene: TRBV5-6
D gene: .
J gene: TRBJ2-7
CDR3 protein: CASSLAGSYEQYF
CDR3 DNA: TGTGCCAGCAGCTTAGCGGGTTCCTACGAGCAGTACTTC

clone size: .
V gene: TRBV7-9
D gene: .
J gene: TRBJ2-1
CDR3 protein: CASSLAGQPTYNEQFF
CDR3 DNA: TGTGCCAGCAGCCTAGCTGGACAGCCGACCTACAATGAGCAGTTCTTC

clone size: .
V gene: TRBV19
D gene: .
J gene: TRBJ1-4
CDR3 protein: CASSIGGGSYEKLFF
CDR3 DNA: TGTGCCAGTAGTATAGGCGGGGGAAGTTATGAAAAACTGTTTTTT

clone size: .
V gene: TRBV4-2
D gene: TRBD2
J gene: TRBJ2-2
CDR3 protein: CASSPTSGGPGAGELFF
CDR3 DNA: TGTGCCAGCAGCCCGACTAGCGGGGGGCCCGGGGCCGGGGAGCTGTTTTTT

clone size: .
V gene: TRBV18
D gene: TRBD1
J gene: TRBJ1-5
CDR3 protein: CASSPGTEDNQPQHF
CDR3 DNA: TGTGCCAGCTCACCGGGGACAGAAGACAATCAGCCCCAGCATTTT

clone size: .
V gene: TRBV7-9
D gene: TRBD1
J gene: TRBJ1-1
CDR3 protein: CASSIGQGPREAFF
CDR3 DNA: TGTGCCAGCAGCATTGGACAGGGGCCTCGGGAAGCTTTCTTT

clone size: once
V gene: TRBV7-2
D gene: .
J gene: TRBJ2-3
CDR3 protein: CASSFYSRADTQYF
CDR3 DNA: TGTGCCAGCAGCTTCTACAGCCGGGCAGATACGCAGTATTTT

clone size: .
V gene: TRBV6-4
D gene: .
J gene: TRBJ2-7
CDR3 protein: CEEGDTPYEQYF
CDR3 DNA: TGTGAGGAGGGGGACACCCCCTACGAGCAGTACTTC

clone size: .
V gene: TRBV5-8
D gene: .
J gene: TRBJ1-1
CDR3 protein: CASSLEWNTEAFF
CDR3 DNA: TGTGCCAGCAGCTTGGAGTGGAACACTGAAGCTTTCTTT

clone size: few
V gene: TRBV24-1
D gene: TRBD1
J gene: TRBJ2-2
CDR3 protein: CATSDSTGDGELFF
CDR3 DNA: TGTGCCACCAGTGATTCTACAGGGGACGGGGAGCTGTTTTTT

clone size: once
V gene: TRBV19
D gene: .
J gene: TRBJ2-7
CDR3 protein: CASSIVGGEQYF
CDR3 DNA: TGTGCCAGTAGTATAGTAGGAGGGGAGCAGTACTTC

clone size: .
V gene: TRBV2
D gene: TRBD1
J gene: TRBJ1-2
CDR3 protein: CASSEVDRGGVYF
CDR3 DNA: TGTGCCAGCAGTGAAGTAGACAGGGGGGGAGTTTACTTC

clone size: .
V gene: TRBV7-9
D gene: .
J gene: TRBJ1-4
CDR3 protein: CASSPKVPNEKLFF
CDR3 DNA: TGTGCCAGCTCTCCAAAGGTGCCTAATGAAAAACTGTTTTTT

clone size: .
V gene: TRBV27
D gene: .
J gene: TRBJ2-5
CDR3 protein: CASSFGERETQYF
CDR3 DNA: TGTGCCAGCAGTTTTGGGGAGAGGGAGACCCAGTACTTC